The rows below give T cell receptor beta chains drawn from one sample of a study of shared clonotypes between healthy human individuals. Clones were read by immunoSEQ multiplex PCR, and TCRdb kept only the in-frame ones, dropping some. The sample contains a few million clones, 90% to 95% of which appear only once. The sample was naive CD4+ T cells from PBMCs. The receptor set was obtained from a man aged 18 to 30 in good health. Some clones in this sample may be carry-over from other donors' samples. Each CDR3 is given with its conserved first and last residue. Fields, in order: D gene, V gene, J gene, clone size, CDR3 protein, CDR3 DNA. A D gene is named only where the DNA matches it firmly. Clone size appears in some rows only: once, few, many, or a class for an expanded clone.

D gene: TRBD1; V gene: TRBV6-6; J gene: TRBJ2-3; clone size: .; CDR3 protein: CASSYRGQVIGQYF; CDR3 DNA: TGTGCCAGCAGTTATAGGGGACAGGTGATCGGGCAGTATTTT
D gene: TRBD1; V gene: TRBV6-7; J gene: TRBJ1-5; clone size: .; CDR3 protein: CARIDRGPVGPQHF; CDR3 DNA: TGTGCCAGGATAGACAGGGGGCCCGTAGGGCCCCAGCATTTT
D gene: .; V gene: TRBV29-1; J gene: TRBJ1-4; clone size: .; CDR3 protein: CSAFFPGLGNEKLFF; CDR3 DNA: TGCAGCGCCTTCTTCCCAGGGTTGGGTAATGAAAAACTGTTTTTT
D gene: TRBD1; V gene: TRBV10-1; J gene: TRBJ2-7; clone size: .; CDR3 protein: CASSESGTASYEQYF; CDR3 DNA: TGCGCCAGCAGTGAGTCGGGGACAGCCTCCTACGAGCAGTACTTC
D gene: TRBD1; V gene: TRBV9; J gene: TRBJ2-2; clone size: .; CDR3 protein: CASSPRTGTGELFF; CDR3 DNA: TGTGCCAGCAGCCCTCGGACAGGGACCGGGGAGCTGTTTTTT
D gene: .; V gene: TRBV28; J gene: TRBJ1-2; clone size: .; CDR3 protein: CASSLFLDGYGYTF; CDR3 DNA: TGTGCCAGCAGTTTGTTCTTAGATGGCTATGGCTACACCTTC
D gene: .; V gene: TRBV6-6; J gene: TRBJ1-3; clone size: .; CDR3 protein: CASSYSGFGNTIYF; CDR3 DNA: TGTGCCAGCAGTTACTCAGGTTTTGGAAACACCATATATTTT
D gene: TRBD1; V gene: TRBV6-1; J gene: TRBJ1-1; clone size: .; CDR3 protein: CASSDRDRGRLAEAFF; CDR3 DNA: TGTGCCAGCAGTGACCGGGACAGGGGGCGACTCGCTGAAGCTTTCTTT
D gene: .; V gene: TRBV4-1; J gene: TRBJ2-7; clone size: .; CDR3 protein: CASSPIGGANSYEQYF; CDR3 DNA: TGCGCCAGCAGCCCCATTGGGGGTGCCAACTCCTACGAGCAGTACTTC
D gene: .; V gene: TRBV4-1; J gene: TRBJ1-4; clone size: .; CDR3 protein: CASSQLGRVFF; CDR3 DNA: TGCGCCAGCAGCCAATTGGGGAGGGTGTTTTTT
D gene: TRBD2; V gene: TRBV4-2; J gene: TRBJ2-1; clone size: .; CDR3 protein: CASSQEASGGYNEQFF; CDR3 DNA: TGTGCCAGCAGCCAAGAGGCTAGCGGGGGTTACAATGAGCAGTTCTTC
D gene: TRBD1; V gene: TRBV4-3; J gene: TRBJ1-3; clone size: .; CDR3 protein: CASSQAGQGSGNTIYF; CDR3 DNA: TGCGCCAGCAGCCAAGCCGGACAGGGCTCTGGAAACACCATATATTTT
D gene: .; V gene: TRBV4-3; J gene: TRBJ2-3; clone size: .; CDR3 protein: CASSQADTHTDTQYF; CDR3 DNA: TGCGCCAGCAGCCAAGCGGACACCCACACAGATACGCAGTATTTT
D gene: .; V gene: TRBV15; J gene: TRBJ2-7; clone size: .; CDR3 protein: CATSRDGYEQYF; CDR3 DNA: TGTGCCACCAGCAGAGACGGCTACGAGCAGTACTTC
D gene: .; V gene: TRBV5-4; J gene: TRBJ2-5; clone size: .; CDR3 protein: CASSQRQNLQETQYF; CDR3 DNA: TGTGCCAGCAGTCAGAGACAAAATTTACAAGAGACCCAGTACTTC
D gene: .; V gene: TRBV25-1; J gene: TRBJ1-1; clone size: .; CDR3 protein: CASSEAGGAGWEAFF; CDR3 DNA: TGTGCCAGCAGTGAAGCGGGGGGCGCGGGGTGGGAAGCTTTCTTT
D gene: .; V gene: TRBV7-9; J gene: TRBJ1-4; clone size: .; CDR3 protein: CASSFVGEGEKLFF; CDR3 DNA: TGTGCCAGCAGCTTCGTAGGGGAGGGTGAAAAACTGTTTTTT
D gene: .; V gene: TRBV19; J gene: TRBJ1-4; clone size: .; CDR3 protein: CATYNRDLRNEKLFF; CDR3 DNA: TGTGCCACTTATAATCGAGACCTGCGTAATGAAAAACTGTTTTTT
D gene: .; V gene: TRBV7-3; J gene: TRBJ1-1; clone size: .; CDR3 protein: CASSFKSGSEAFF; CDR3 DNA: TGTGCCAGCAGCTTTAAAAGCGGGAGTGAAGCTTTCTTT
D gene: TRBD1; V gene: TRBV18; J gene: TRBJ1-2; clone size: .; CDR3 protein: CASSLAGQGFYGYTF; CDR3 DNA: TGTGCCAGCTCACTAGCAGGACAGGGATTCTATGGCTACACCTTC
D gene: .; V gene: TRBV19; J gene: TRBJ2-7; clone size: once; CDR3 protein: CASNQAGYSYEQYF; CDR3 DNA: TGTGCCAGTAATCAAGCGGGTTATTCCTACGAGCAGTACTTC
D gene: .; V gene: TRBV5-1; J gene: TRBJ2-3; clone size: .; CDR3 protein: CASSLTGLNTDTQYF; CDR3 DNA: TGCGCCAGCAGCCTGACGGGACTTAACACAGATACGCAGTATTTT